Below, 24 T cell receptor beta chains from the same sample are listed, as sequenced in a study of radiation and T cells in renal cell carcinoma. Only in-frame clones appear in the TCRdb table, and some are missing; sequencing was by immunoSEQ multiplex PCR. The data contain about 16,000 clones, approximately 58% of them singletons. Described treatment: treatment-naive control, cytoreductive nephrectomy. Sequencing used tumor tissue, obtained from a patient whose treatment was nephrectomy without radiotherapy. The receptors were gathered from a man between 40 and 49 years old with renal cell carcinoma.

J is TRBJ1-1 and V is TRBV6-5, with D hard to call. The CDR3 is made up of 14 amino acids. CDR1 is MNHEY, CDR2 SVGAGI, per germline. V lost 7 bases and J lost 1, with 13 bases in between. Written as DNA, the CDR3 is TGTGCCAGCACCAGGACGGTAGAGAACACTGAAGCTTTCTTT. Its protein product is CASTRTVENTEAFF.

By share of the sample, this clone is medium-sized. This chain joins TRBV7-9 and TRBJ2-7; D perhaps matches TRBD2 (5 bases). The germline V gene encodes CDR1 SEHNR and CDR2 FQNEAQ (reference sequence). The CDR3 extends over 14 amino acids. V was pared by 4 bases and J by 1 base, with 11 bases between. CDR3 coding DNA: TGTGCCAGCAGCTCCGGGGTCACTTCCTACGAGCAGTACTTC. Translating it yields CASSSGVTSYEQYF.

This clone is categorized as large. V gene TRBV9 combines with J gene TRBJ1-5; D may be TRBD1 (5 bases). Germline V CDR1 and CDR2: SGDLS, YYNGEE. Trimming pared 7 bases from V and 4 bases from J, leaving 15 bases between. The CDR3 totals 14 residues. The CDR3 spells CASGAGGSNQPQHF. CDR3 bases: TGTGCCAGCGGGGCGGGCGGGTCTAATCAGCCCCAGCATTTT.

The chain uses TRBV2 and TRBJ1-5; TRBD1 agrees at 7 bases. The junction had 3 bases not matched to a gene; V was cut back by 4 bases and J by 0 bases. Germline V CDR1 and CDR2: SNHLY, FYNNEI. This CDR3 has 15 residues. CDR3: CASSGWDSSNQPQHF. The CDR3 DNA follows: TGTGCCAGCAGTGGATGGGACAGTAGCAATCAGCCCCAGCATTTT. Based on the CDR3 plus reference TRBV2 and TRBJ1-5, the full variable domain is EPEVTQTPSHQVTQMGQEVILRCVPISNHLYFYWYRQILGQKVEFLVSFYNNEISEKSEIFDDQFSVERPDGSNFTLKIRSTKLEDSAMYFCASSGWDSSNQPQHFGDGTRLSIL.

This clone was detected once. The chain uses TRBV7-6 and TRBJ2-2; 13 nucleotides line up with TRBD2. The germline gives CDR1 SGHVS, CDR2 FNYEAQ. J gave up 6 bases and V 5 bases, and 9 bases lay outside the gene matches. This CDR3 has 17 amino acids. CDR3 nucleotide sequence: TGTGCCAGCAGCCGAACTAGCGGGGGGGCGAAGCCCGGGGAGCTGTTTTTT. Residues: CASSRTSGGAKPGELFF.

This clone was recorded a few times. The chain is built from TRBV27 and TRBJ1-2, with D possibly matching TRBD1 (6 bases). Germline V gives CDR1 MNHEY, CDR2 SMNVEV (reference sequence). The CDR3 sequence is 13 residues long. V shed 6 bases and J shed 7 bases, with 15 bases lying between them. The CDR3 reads CASRGGGAGGYTF. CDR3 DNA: TGTGCCAGCAGGGGTGGGGGGGCCGGTGGCTACACCTTC.

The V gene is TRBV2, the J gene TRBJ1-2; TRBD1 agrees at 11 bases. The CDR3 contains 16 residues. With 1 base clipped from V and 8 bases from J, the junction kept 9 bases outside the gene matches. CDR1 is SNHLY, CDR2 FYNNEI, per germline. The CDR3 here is CASSEGVGTGGSGYTF. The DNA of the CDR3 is TGTGCCAGCAGTGAAGGGGTCGGGACAGGGGGATCGGGCTACACCTTC.

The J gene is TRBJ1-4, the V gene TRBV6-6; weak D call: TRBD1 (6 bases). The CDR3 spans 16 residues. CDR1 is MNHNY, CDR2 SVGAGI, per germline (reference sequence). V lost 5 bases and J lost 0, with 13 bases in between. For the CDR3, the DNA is TGTGCCAGCAGTCTCAAAGGGGGGGCAACTAATGAAAAACTGTTTTTT. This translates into CASSLKGGATNEKLFF.

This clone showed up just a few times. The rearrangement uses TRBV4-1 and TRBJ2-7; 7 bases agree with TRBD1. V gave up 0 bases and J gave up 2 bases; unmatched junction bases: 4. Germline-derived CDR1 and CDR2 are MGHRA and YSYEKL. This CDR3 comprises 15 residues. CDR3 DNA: TGCGCCAGCAGCCAAGAGCGGACAGGCACCTACGAGCAGTACTTC. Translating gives CASSQERTGTYEQYF.

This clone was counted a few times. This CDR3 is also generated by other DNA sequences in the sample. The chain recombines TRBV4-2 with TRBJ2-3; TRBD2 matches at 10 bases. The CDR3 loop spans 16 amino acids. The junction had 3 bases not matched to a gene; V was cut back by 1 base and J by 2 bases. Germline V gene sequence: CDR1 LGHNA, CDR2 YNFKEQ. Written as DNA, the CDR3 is TGTGCCAGCAGCCAAGGAGCGGGGGGGGTCACAGATACGCAGTATTTT. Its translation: CASSQGAGGVTDTQYF.

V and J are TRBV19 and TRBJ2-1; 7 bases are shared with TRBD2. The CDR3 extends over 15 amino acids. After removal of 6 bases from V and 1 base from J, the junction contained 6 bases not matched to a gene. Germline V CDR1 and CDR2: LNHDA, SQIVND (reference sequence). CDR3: CASSRTGGSYNEQFF. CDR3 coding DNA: TGTGCCAGTAGCCGTACCGGGGGGTCCTACAATGAGCAGTTCTTC.

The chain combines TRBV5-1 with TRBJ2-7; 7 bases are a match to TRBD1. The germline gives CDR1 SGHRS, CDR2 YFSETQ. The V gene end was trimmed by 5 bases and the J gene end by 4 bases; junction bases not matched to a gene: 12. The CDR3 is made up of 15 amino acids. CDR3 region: CASSQTGTVVYEQYF. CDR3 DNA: TGCGCCAGCAGTCAAACCGGGACAGTCGTATACGAGCAGTACTTC.

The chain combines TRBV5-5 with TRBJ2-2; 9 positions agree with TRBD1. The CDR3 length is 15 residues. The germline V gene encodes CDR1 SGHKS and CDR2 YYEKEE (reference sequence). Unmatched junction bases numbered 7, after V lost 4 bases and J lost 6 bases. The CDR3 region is CASSPGQGPSGELFF. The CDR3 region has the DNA TGTGCCAGCAGCCCCGGACAGGGGCCGTCCGGGGAGCTGTTTTTT.

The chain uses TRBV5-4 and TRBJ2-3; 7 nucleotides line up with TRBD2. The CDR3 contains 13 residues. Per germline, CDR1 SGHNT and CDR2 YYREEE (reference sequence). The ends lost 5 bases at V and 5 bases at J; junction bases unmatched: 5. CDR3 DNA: TGTGCCAGCAGACTGGGGGGGGTAGATACGCAGTATTTT. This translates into CASRLGGVDTQYF.

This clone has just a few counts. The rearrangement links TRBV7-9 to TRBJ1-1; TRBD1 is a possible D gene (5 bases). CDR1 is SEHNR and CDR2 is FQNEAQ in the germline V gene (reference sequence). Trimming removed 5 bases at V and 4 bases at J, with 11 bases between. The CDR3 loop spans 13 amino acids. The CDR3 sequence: CASSRSRGTEAFF. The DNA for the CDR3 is TGTGCCAGCAGCCGTTCTAGGGGCACTGAAGCTTTCTTT.

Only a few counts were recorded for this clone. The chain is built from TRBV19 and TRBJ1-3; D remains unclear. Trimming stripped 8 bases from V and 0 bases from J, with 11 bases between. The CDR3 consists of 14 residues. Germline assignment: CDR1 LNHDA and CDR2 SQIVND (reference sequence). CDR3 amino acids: CASVDWSSGNTIYF. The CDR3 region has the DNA TGTGCCAGTGTAGACTGGAGCTCTGGAAACACCATATATTTT. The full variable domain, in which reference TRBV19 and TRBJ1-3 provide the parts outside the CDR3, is DGGITQSPKYLFRKEGQNVTLSCEQNLNHDAMYWYRQDPGQGLRLIYYSQIVNDFQKGDIAEGYSVSREKKESFPLTVTSAQKNPTAFYLCASVDWSSGNTIYFGEGSWLTVV.

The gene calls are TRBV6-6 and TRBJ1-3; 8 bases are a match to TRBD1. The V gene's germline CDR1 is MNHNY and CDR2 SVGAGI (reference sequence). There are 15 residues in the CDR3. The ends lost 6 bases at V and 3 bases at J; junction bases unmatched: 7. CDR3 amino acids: CASRSGTGDGNTIYF. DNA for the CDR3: TGTGCCAGCAGATCCGGGACAGGTGATGGAAACACCATATATTTT.

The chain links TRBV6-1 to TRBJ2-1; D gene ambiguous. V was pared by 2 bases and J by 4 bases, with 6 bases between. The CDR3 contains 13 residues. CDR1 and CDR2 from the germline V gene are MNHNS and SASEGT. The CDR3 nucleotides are TGTGCCAGCAGTGAACAGCTTTACAATGAGCAGTTCTTC. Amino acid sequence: CASSEQLYNEQFF.

This CDR3 reads CASSLRQGGGYTF. The CDR3 nucleotides read TGTGCCAGCAGTTTACGACAGGGTGGGGGCTACACCTTC. The V and J genes are TRBV6-6 and TRBJ1-2; 7 positions agree with TRBD1. CDR1 is MNHNY, CDR2 SVGAGI, per germline (reference sequence). The CDR3 has 13 residues. The ends lost 4 bases at V and 8 bases at J; junction bases unmatched: 7.

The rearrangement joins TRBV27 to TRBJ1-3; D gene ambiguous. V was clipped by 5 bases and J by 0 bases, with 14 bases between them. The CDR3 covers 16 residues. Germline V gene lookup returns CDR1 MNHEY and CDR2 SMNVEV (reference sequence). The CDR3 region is CASSPWGGSSGNTIYF. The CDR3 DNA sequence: TGTGCCAGCAGTCCCTGGGGAGGCAGCTCTGGAAACACCATATATTTT.

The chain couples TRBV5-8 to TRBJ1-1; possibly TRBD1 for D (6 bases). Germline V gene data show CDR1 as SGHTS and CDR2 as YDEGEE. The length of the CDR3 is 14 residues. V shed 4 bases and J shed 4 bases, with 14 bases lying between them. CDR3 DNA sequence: TGTGCCAGCAGCCCCGGGGGGGCTAGCACTGAAGCTTTCTTT. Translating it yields CASSPGGASTEAFF.

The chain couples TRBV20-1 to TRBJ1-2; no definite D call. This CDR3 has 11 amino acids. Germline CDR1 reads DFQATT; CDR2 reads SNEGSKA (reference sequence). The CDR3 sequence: CSTFGDYGYTF. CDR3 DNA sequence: TGCAGCACTTTCGGGGACTATGGCTACACCTTC.

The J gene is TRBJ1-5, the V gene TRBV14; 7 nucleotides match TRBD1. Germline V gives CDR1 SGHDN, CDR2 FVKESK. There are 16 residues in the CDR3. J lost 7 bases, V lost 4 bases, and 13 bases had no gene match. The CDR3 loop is CASSLSPTGAGQPQHF. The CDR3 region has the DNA TGTGCCAGCAGCCTTTCCCCCACAGGGGCGGGGCAGCCCCAGCATTTT.

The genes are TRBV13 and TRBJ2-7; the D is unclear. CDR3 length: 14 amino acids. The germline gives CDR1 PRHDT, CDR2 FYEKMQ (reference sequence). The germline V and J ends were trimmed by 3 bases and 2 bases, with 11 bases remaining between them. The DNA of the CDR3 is TGTGCCAGCAGCTTGAGGAACGGAGCCTACGAGCAGTACTTC. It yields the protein CASSLRNGAYEQYF.